The 22 T cell receptor beta chains below come from one sample, sequenced in a study of blood T cell repertoires in COVID-19 (dated by TCRdb to about 2020). Library method: the immunoSEQ multiplex PCR assay. TCRdb retrieved this table from immuneACCESS and kept in-frame rearrangements only. Not all clones are present; in checked studies, unresolved V genes account for under half, and no reason is known for the remainder. This sample holds 150,000 to 200,000 clones; roughly 80% were observed only once. Of the sample, around an eighth is held by the ten largest clones. Sequenced input: peripheral blood. The receptors derive from a man under 40 with active or convalescent COVID-19.

This chain uses TRBV2 with TRBJ2-3; tentatively, D is TRBD2 (6 bases). Germline-derived CDR1 and CDR2 are SNHLY and FYNNEI. Between the trimmed V and J ends, which lost 5 bases and 2 bases, there was a span of 11 bases. This CDR3 region has 14 residues. The CDR3 nucleotides are TGTGCCAGCAGTCGGGAGCAATCCACAGATACGCAGTATTTT. It translates to CASSREQSTDTQYF.

This rearrangement joins TRBV27 to TRBJ2-7, with D possibly being TRBD1 (6 bases). The germline V gene has CDR1 MNHEY and CDR2 SMNVEV (reference sequence). Trimming removed 2 bases at V and 5 bases at J, with 10 bases between. This CDR3 region has 13 residues. Written as DNA, the CDR3 is TGTGCCAGCAGTTTAACAGGGAACCACGAGCAGTACTTC. Protein sequence: CASSLTGNHEQYF.

The rearrangement links TRBV5-1 to TRBJ1-2; 10 bases fit TRBD1. The CDR3 loop spans 16 amino acids. Trimming cost V 0 bases and J 5 bases; bases outside gene matches: 7. Germline CDR1 is SGHRS and CDR2 is YFSETQ. The CDR3 region is CASSLDTTGGRYGYTF. For the CDR3, the DNA is TGCGCCAGCAGCTTGGATACGACAGGGGGCCGATATGGCTACACCTTC.

The rearrangement links TRBV10-1 to TRBJ2-1, with 7 bases lining up with TRBD2. The CDR3 loop spans 16 amino acids. Per germline, CDR1 WNHNN and CDR2 SYGVQD (reference sequence). V trimming: 2 bases; J trimming: 2 bases; junction bases outside the gene matches: 6. CDR3 bases: TGCGCCAGCAGTGAGACCCTAGCGGTGACCTACAATGAGCAGTTCTTC. This sequence encodes CASSETLAVTYNEQFF.

This clone has at least ten counts. The chain couples TRBV12-3 or TRBV12-4 to TRBJ1-3; the D is unclear. V lost 3 bases, J lost 7 bases, and 10 bases lay in between. CDR3 length: 13 amino acids. CDR3 in amino acids: CASSFPGSNTIYF. CDR3 sequence (DNA): TGTGCCAGCAGTTTCCCGGGGTCCAACACCATATATTTT.

The count of this clone is one. The rearrangement joins TRBV2 to TRBJ1-2, with D possibly being TRBD1 (6 bases). This CDR3 is built from 12 residues. V shed 8 bases and J shed 6 bases, with 13 bases lying between them. Germline CDR1 reads SNHLY; CDR2 reads FYNNEI. The CDR3 DNA follows: TGTGCCAGCCCAGGGACACCAGATGGCTACACCTTC. As protein: CASPGTPDGYTF.

The V gene is TRBV5-1, the J gene TRBJ2-7; D uncertain. This CDR3 contains 15 residues. Germline CDR1 is SGHRS and CDR2 is YFSETQ. Deletions cut 0 bases from V and 3 bases from J, with 13 bases between. This chain's CDR3 is CASSLAQDFNYEQYF. The CDR3 coding sequence is TGCGCCAGCAGCTTGGCCCAAGACTTCAACTACGAGCAGTACTTC.

V and J are TRBV6-5 and TRBJ1-4; D uncertain. V gave up 0 bases and J gave up 13 bases, with 15 bases separating them. The CDR3 runs to 14 residues. Germline CDR1 reads MNHEY; CDR2 reads SVGAGI. The CDR3 bases are TGTGCCAGCAGTTACTCTAGCGAGCTCACAAGACTGTTTTTT. This sequence encodes CASSYSSELTRLFF.

The chain links TRBV29-1 to TRBJ1-1; TRBD1 aligns across 7 bases. Unmatched junction bases numbered 4, after V lost 2 bases and J lost 4 bases. This CDR3 has 13 amino acids. Germline V gene data show CDR1 as SQVTM and CDR2 as ANQGSEA. The CDR3 DNA follows: TGCAGCGTTGAACGACAGGGTGGCACTGAAGCTTTCTTT. This gives the protein CSVERQGGTEAFF.

The rearrangement joins TRBV24-1 to TRBJ2-5; 10 bases line up with TRBD2. This CDR3 spans 15 amino acids. With 3 bases clipped from V and 2 bases from J, the junction kept 2 bases outside the gene matches. The germline V gene has CDR1 KGHDR and CDR2 SFDVKD. CDR3 coding DNA: TGTGCCACCAGTGATAAGACTAGCGGGCAAGAGACCCAGTACTTC. It encodes CATSDKTSGQETQYF.

The chain employs TRBV5-5 and TRBJ1-5; 8 bases fit TRBD1. V was clipped by 5 bases and J by 1 base; unmatched bases: 11. CDR1 SGHKS and CDR2 YYEKEE come from the germline V gene (reference sequence). The CDR3 contains 17 residues. Written as DNA, the CDR3 is TGTGCCAGCAGAGACATCGGACAGGGTGAAAGCAATCAGCCCCAGCATTTT. Protein sequence: CASRDIGQGESNQPQHF. The variable domain in full, with the rest retrieved from reference TRBV5-5 and TRBJ1-5, is DAGVTQSPTHLIKTRGQQVTLRCSPISGHKSVSWYQQVLGQGPQFIFQYYEKEERGRGNFPDRFSARQFPNYSSELNVNALLLGDSALYLCASRDIGQGESNQPQHFGDGTRLSIL.

The chain links TRBV7-9 to TRBJ1-1; D might be TRBD1 (6 bases). Germline assignment: CDR1 SEHNR and CDR2 FQNEAQ (reference sequence). The CDR3 runs 15 residues. V lost 6 bases and J lost 2, with 16 bases in between. The DNA for the CDR3 is TGTGCCAGCAGTCCGGCCCGGGGGGCCAACACTGAAGCTTTCTTT. It translates to CASSPARGANTEAFF.

The chain has TRBV7-8 and TRBJ1-6; D call uncertain. Germline V gene data show CDR1 as SGHVS and CDR2 as FQNEAQ. Trimming left V 1 base short and J 8 bases short, with 12 bases between. This CDR3 comprises 15 residues. In nucleotides, the CDR3 is TGTGCCAGCAGCTTAGTTTGGGCTTCGGATTCACCCCTCCACTTT. Its translation is CASSLVWASDSPLHF.

The gene calls are TRBV27 and TRBJ2-7; 7 nucleotides line up with TRBD2. Looked up from germline, CDR1 is MNHEY and CDR2 is SMNVEV (reference sequence). The CDR3 has 14 amino acids. The V gene end was trimmed by 3 bases and the J gene end by 6 bases; junction bases not matched to a gene: 8. CDR3 in amino acids: CASSFAGRNGEQYF. Written as DNA, the CDR3 is TGTGCCAGCAGTTTCGCCGGGAGGAACGGCGAGCAGTACTTC.

This clone was seen more than once but under ten times. This chain links TRBV21-1 with TRBJ2-7; the D call TRBD1 from the table was never checked on the DNA. TRBV21-1 is an annotated pseudogene. This CDR3 contains 14 residues. Written as DNA, the CDR3 is TGTGCCAGCAGCAAAGTAGGGGCCGCCTACGAGCAGTACGTC. It yields the protein CASSKVGAAYEQYV.

V gene TRBV7-2 combines with J gene TRBJ2-1; possible D gene TRBD2, 5 bases. Germline V gene lookup returns CDR1 SGHTA and CDR2 FQGNSA. This CDR3 spans 14 amino acids. V was pared by 7 bases and J by 0 bases, with 10 bases between. The CDR3 protein is CASKGDHSYNEQFF. In nucleotides, the CDR3 is TGTGCCAGCAAGGGAGATCACTCCTACAATGAGCAGTTCTTC. Combining the CDR3 with reference TRBV7-2 and TRBJ2-1 gives the whole variable domain GAGVSQSPSNKVTEKGKDVELRCDPISGHTALYWYRQSLGQGLEFLIYFQGNSAPDKSGLPSDRFSAERTGGSVSTLTIQRTQQEDSAVYLCASKGDHSYNEQFFGPGTRLTVL.

This rearrangement joins TRBV6-5 to TRBJ1-1; no definite D call. Germline V CDR1 and CDR2: MNHEY, SVGAGI. The germline V and J ends were trimmed by 7 bases and 5 bases, with 14 bases remaining between them. The CDR3 covers 13 residues. This CDR3 is CASTPARLTEAFF. The CDR3 DNA reads as TGTGCCAGCACCCCCGCCAGGTTGACTGAAGCTTTCTTT.

The chain recombines TRBV6-6 with TRBJ2-7, with a weak D call TRBD1 (6 bases). The CDR3 totals 13 residues. V was cut by 8 bases and J by 2 bases, with 13 bases left in between. Germline CDR1 reads MNHNY; CDR2 reads SVGAGI (reference sequence). The DNA of the CDR3 is TGTGCCAGCTCGGGACACCCGGCCTACGAGCAGTACGTC. Residues: CASSGHPAYEQYV.

The chain links TRBV12-5 to TRBJ2-3; TRBD2 matches 7 bases. V trimming: 2 bases; J trimming: 10 bases; junction bases outside the gene matches: 15. Germline values: CDR1 LGHNT, CDR2 FRNRAP. This CDR3 is 16 amino acids long. CDR3: CASGLRAGVSSKAQYF. CDR3 coding DNA: TGTGCTAGTGGTTTGCGGGCGGGAGTATCCTCCAAGGCGCAGTATTTT.

The V call is TRBV28, the J call TRBJ1-6; TRBD1 agrees at 7 bases. The length of the CDR3 is 14 residues. The germline V gene has CDR1 MDHEN and CDR2 SYDVKM. After removal of 6 bases from V and 8 bases from J, the junction contained 7 bases not matched to a gene. The CDR3 loop is CASSPGGTDSPLHF. CDR3 DNA sequence: TGTGCCAGCAGCCCAGGGGGAACAGATTCACCCCTCCACTTT.

The chain is built from TRBV13 and TRBJ2-5; 10 bases map to TRBD2. This CDR3 is 16 amino acids long. Per the germline V gene, CDR1 is PRHDT and CDR2 is FYEKMQ (reference sequence). The junction had 8 bases not matched to a gene; V was cut back by 3 bases and J by 4 bases. The CDR3 nucleotides are TGTGCCAGCAGCTTTCTGGCTAGCGGGAGTGGAGAGACCCAGTACTTC. Protein product: CASSFLASGSGETQYF.

The chain links TRBV6-4 to TRBJ1-1; no clear D. Trimming shortened V by 4 bases and J by 8 bases, and 8 bases separated the two germline ends. The CDR3 consists of 11 residues. CDR1 and CDR2 (germline): MRHNA, SNTAGT. CDR3 sequence reads: CASSAGEEAFF. The CDR3 coding sequence is TGTGCCAGCAGTGCCGGGGAGGAAGCTTTCTTT.